The 16 T cell receptor gamma chains below come from one sample, sequenced in a study of Vδ1+ human thymocytes. Findings and limits, study-wide: Highly polyclonal TRG and TRD repertoires with Gaussian CDR3 length distributions appeared in thymus.

Sequences come from RNA converted to cDNA by reverse transcription. Pooled V-gene forward primers with one constant-region reverse primer generated the CDR3 amplicons by multiplex PCR. TCRdb used CATT to re-call clones from the multiplex PCR reads. The sample holds about 36,000 gamma-chain clones; around 20% are singletons and the top ten take 1.9%. For these receptors, no antigen is known. The source material was Vdelta1+ gamma-delta thymocytes from the thymus. Stated subset: FACS-sorted CD3+ TCRalphabeta- TCRVdelta1+ TCRVdelta2- thymocytes. The source is a girl under three years old who had congenital heart surgery.

Of note for this clone: This may stem from a read error, because a much larger clone lies one nucleotide away. The same CDR3 can be traced to other DNA sequences in this sample. The V and J genes are TRGV3 and TRGJ1 or TRGJ2. With V trimmed by 0 bases and J by 6 bases, 5 bases remained unmatched. Germline V gives CDR1 VTNTFY, CDR2 YDVSTARD (reference sequence). This CDR3 region has 13 residues. As DNA, the CDR3 is TGTGCCACCTGGGACAGGCCCTCTTATAAGAAACTCTTT. Amino acids: CATWDRPSYKKLF.

The chain employs TRGV9 and TRGJP2. The CDR3 length is 15 residues. V gave up 3 bases and J gave up 2 bases; unmatched junction bases: 6. Per the germline V gene, CDR1 is GITISATS and CDR2 is ISYDGTV (reference sequence). The DNA of the CDR3 is TGTGCCTTGTGGGAGTGGGACAGTAGTGATTGGATCAAGACGTTT. It yields the protein CALWEWDSSDWIKTF.

This clone occurred a few times. Compared with germline, one end of the junction differs, possibly owing to a read error. The chain uses TRGV4 and TRGJ1 or TRGJ2. The V gene's germline CDR1 is EGSTGY and CDR2 YDSYTSSV. The CDR3 extends over 13 amino acids. The CDR3 is CATRDGLRGKKLF. In DNA form, the CDR3 reads TGTGCCACCCGGGATGGGCTGCGAGGGAAGAAACTCTTT.

This chain connects TRGV2 to TRGJP2. From germline, CDR1 is EGSNGY and CDR2 YDSYNSKV. The V gene end was trimmed by 1 base and the J gene end by 3 bases; junction bases not matched to a gene: 8. There are 16 residues in the CDR3. CDR3 nucleotides: TGTGCCACCTGGGACGGAGCGAAGGGTAGTGATTGGATCAAGACGTTT. It specifies CATWDGAKGSDWIKTF.

Notes on this clone: The same CDR3 can be traced to other DNA sequences in this sample. The chain has TRGV9 and TRGJP. J was trimmed by 7 bases and V by 2 bases; bases with no gene match: 5. The length of the CDR3 is 16 residues. The germline V gene has CDR1 GITISATS and CDR2 ISYDGTV (reference sequence). CDR3 sequence reads: CALWEAQELGKKIKVF. The DNA for the CDR3 is TGTGCCTTGTGGGAGGCTCAGGAGTTGGGCAAAAAAATCAAGGTATTT.

The chain employs TRGV2 and TRGJP2. The CDR3 has 16 residues. Germline-derived CDR1 and CDR2 are EGSNGY and YDSYNSKV. Trimming took 0 bases from V and 0 from J; bases not matched to a gene: 4. In nucleotides, the CDR3 is TGTGCCACCTGGGACGGGCAGCATAGTAGTGATTGGATCAAGACGTTT. This translates into CATWDGQHSSDWIKTF.

In regard to this clone: Its ends do not fully match the called genes, so a read error is possible. The sample carries other DNA sequences with the same CDR3. This sequence joins TRGV9 and TRGJP. CDR3 length equals 15 residues. Germline V gene sequence: CDR1 GITISATS, CDR2 ISYDGTV (reference sequence). CDR3 region: CALWVVELGKKIKVF. The CDR3, as DNA: TGTGCCTTGTGGGTGGTAGAGTTGGGCAAAAAAATAAAGGTATTT.

This clone occurred a few times. The chain is built from TRGV3 and TRGJ1 or TRGJ2. The CDR3 totals 10 residues. V shed 5 bases, J shed 12 bases, and the junction held 7 bases outside the gene matches. The germline gives CDR1 VTNTFY, CDR2 YDVSTARD (reference sequence). The CDR3 is CATWVGMKLF. The CDR3 DNA follows: TGTGCCACCTGGGTCGGTATGAAACTCTTT.

This clone has a handful of counts. A much bigger clone sits one base away, suggesting this may be a read error. The chain employs TRGV2 and TRGJP2. This CDR3 is 12 amino acids long. Per the germline V gene, CDR1 is EGSNGY and CDR2 is YDSYNSKV. For the CDR3, the DNA is TGTGCCACCTGGGATAGTTATTGGATCAAGACGTTT. It encodes CATWDSYWIKTF.

This clone was counted between two and nine times. A much bigger clone sits one base away, suggesting this may be a read error. The chain links TRGV4 to TRGJ1 or TRGJ2. J lost 0 bases, V lost 4 bases, and 3 bases had no gene match. The CDR3 runs 13 residues. CDR1 and CDR2 from the germline V gene are EGSTGY and YDSYTSSV. CDR3 DNA: TGTGCCACCTGGGAGGAGAATTATTATAAGAAACTCTTT. Residues: CATWEENYYKKLF.

Notes on this clone: One junction end does not reproduce the germline sequence, and a read error may be involved. This rearrangement joins TRGV9 to TRGJ1 or TRGJ2. CDR1 and CDR2 from the germline V gene are GITISATS and ISYDGTV (reference sequence). The CDR3 loop spans 13 amino acids. The CDR3 DNA sequence: TGTGCCTTCTGGGAGCCCCGGGGTTATAAGAAACTCTTT. As protein: CAFWEPRGYKKLF.

As concerns this clone: This may stem from a read error, because a much larger clone lies one nucleotide away. The identical CDR3 is also encoded by other nucleotide sequences in the sample. The chain combines TRGV4 with TRGJ1 or TRGJ2. The germline V gene encodes CDR1 EGSTGY and CDR2 YDSYTSSV. The CDR3 covers 13 residues. Losses at the gene ends were 0 bases for V and 3 bases for J; bases not matched to a gene: 2. The CDR3 bases are TGTGCCACCTGGGATGGGAGTTATTATAAGAAACTCTTT. It is translated as CATWDGSYYKKLF.

To note about this clone: Sequence at one end of the junction differs from germline and may be a read error. The chain has TRGV4 and TRGJ1 or TRGJ2. This CDR3 is built from 14 residues. CDR1 is EGSTGY and CDR2 is YDSYTSSV in the germline V gene. CDR3 in amino acids: CAAWDGQYDLQQLF. In nucleotides, the CDR3 is TGTGCCGCCTGGGATGGGCAATATGACCTTCAACAACTCTTT.

The rearrangement links TRGV2 to TRGJ1 or TRGJ2. The CDR3 runs 12 residues. The V and J ends lost 4 bases and 10 bases, in that order; junction bases with no gene match: 10. Germline lookup yields CDR1 EGSNGY and CDR2 YDSYNSKV. In DNA, the CDR3 is TGTGCCACCTGGGATACAGGCCCGAAGAAACTCTTT. Its protein is CATWDTGPKKLF.

This clone was picked up a small number of times. A read error may explain this, as a much larger clone is one base away. Within the sample, other DNA sequences also encode this same CDR3. The V gene is TRGV9, the J gene TRGJ1 or TRGJ2. Germline loops: CDR1 GITISATS, CDR2 ISYDGTV (reference sequence). CDR3 length: 13 residues. CDR3 loop: CALWEVRYYKKLF. CDR3 bases: TGTGCCCTGTGGGAGGTGCGGTATTATAAGAAACTCTTT.

To note about this clone: The sample holds other DNA sequences that translate to the same CDR3. This chain uses TRGV9 with TRGJ1 or TRGJ2. Trimming removed 2 bases from V and 4 bases from J; junction bases left unmatched: 5. Germline CDR1 is GITISATS and CDR2 is ISYDGTV (reference sequence). CDR3 length equals 13 residues. The CDR3 DNA reads as TGTGCCTTGTGGGAGGCCAAATATTATAAGAAACTCTTT. This codes for CALWEAKYYKKLF.